The 17 T cell receptor beta chains presented below share a single source sample, sequenced in a study of a mutant IDH1 vaccine in newly diagnosed glioma. These receptors' antigens are unknown. The time point: week 35, safety follow-up. It was 300 ug of mutant IDH1 20-mer peptide that made up each vaccine dose, given with topical imiquimod. The data were produced by immunoSEQ multiplex PCR, yet TCRdb's version contains in-frame clones alone and is incomplete. The data show 50,000 to 70,000 clones, roughly 80% seen once. Sequencing was performed on PBMCs, taken from a glioma patient whose treatment included an IDH1 peptide vaccine. The receptors were sampled from a man in his thirties or forties with glioma.

The chain couples TRBV13 to TRBJ2-1; D ambiguous. CDR1 is PRHDT, CDR2 FYEKMQ, per germline (reference sequence). V dropped 3 bases and J dropped 5 bases, with 8 bases sitting between them. The CDR3 runs 13 residues. The CDR3 reads CASSFYGDNEQFF. CDR3 sequence (DNA): TGTGCCAGCAGCTTCTACGGAGACAATGAGCAGTTCTTC.

The rearrangement joins TRBV28 to TRBJ1-2; D gene unclear. Germline assignment: CDR1 MDHEN and CDR2 SYDVKM. The CDR3 extends over 13 amino acids. Between the trimmed V and J ends, which lost 2 bases and 6 bases, there was a span of 10 bases. CDR3 DNA: TGTGCCAGCAGTTTACTTGGCGGAAATGGCTACACCTTC. Its protein is CASSLLGGNGYTF.

V and J are TRBV4-1 and TRBJ2-1; TRBD1 aligns across 7 bases. This CDR3 contains 15 residues. Trimming removed 2 bases from V and 4 bases from J; junction bases left unmatched: 5. Germline V lookup: CDR1 MGHRA, CDR2 YSYEKL. The CDR3 sequence is CASSQYRDRYNEQFF. The DNA for the CDR3 is TGCGCCAGCAGCCAATACCGGGACAGATACAATGAGCAGTTCTTC.

V gene TRBV6-5 combines with J gene TRBJ2-1; D is possibly TRBD1 or TRBD2 (6 bases each). Germline-derived CDR1 and CDR2 are MNHEY and SVGAGI. The CDR3 consists of 14 residues. V was shortened by 8 bases and J by 15 bases, with 26 bases between the two germline ends. For the CDR3, the DNA is TGTGCCAGCGGGGGGTCTGGGGGCTCCTTGAGTACGTTCTTC. Residues: CASGGSGGSLSTFF.

A single count supports this clone. CDR3 in DNA: TGTGCCAGCAGGGCGGACAGGAGCTCCTACAATGAGCAGTTCTTC. Its translation: CASRADRSSYNEQFF. This chain uses TRBV6-6 with TRBJ2-1; TRBD1 matches at 7 bases. Germline assignment: CDR1 MNHNY and CDR2 SVGAGI (reference sequence). The V segment lost 6 bases and the J segment 0 bases; nucleotides outside the gene matches: 5. The length of the CDR3 is 15 residues.

This rearrangement joins TRBV2 to TRBJ1-3, with 7 bases aligning to TRBD1. V shed 9 bases, J shed 7 bases, and the junction held 9 bases outside the gene matches. The CDR3 consists of 13 residues. Germline values: CDR1 SNHLY, CDR2 FYNNEI. CDR3 in DNA: TGTGCCAGTACGACAGGGCTTCGGAACACCATATATTTT. It specifies CASTTGLRNTIYF.

V is TRBV6-1 and J is TRBJ2-1, with D possibly TRBD1 on 5 matching bases. The ends were cut back, 6 bases at V and 13 bases at J, with 16 bases in the middle. The CDR3 is made up of 12 amino acids. The germline CDR1 and CDR2 sequences are MNHNS and SASEGT. This CDR3 reads CASRPETATQFF. CDR3 nucleotides: TGTGCCAGCAGGCCGGAGACAGCCACTCAGTTCTTC.

This rearrangement joins TRBV6-5 to TRBJ2-5, with 7 nucleotides matching TRBD1. The CDR3 is 13 amino acids. The trim removed 8 bases at V and 3 bases at J, leaving 6 bases unmatched. CDR1 and CDR2 (germline): MNHEY, SVGAGI. This CDR3 reads CASGPTGEETQYF. The CDR3 DNA follows: TGTGCCAGCGGTCCTACAGGGGAAGAGACCCAGTACTTC.

The V call is TRBV6-5, the J call TRBJ2-4; 8 positions agree with TRBD1. Germline V gives CDR1 MNHEY, CDR2 SVGAGI. The CDR3 extends over 14 amino acids. V dropped 6 bases and J dropped 4; count of bases not matched to a gene: 5. Written as DNA, the CDR3 is TGTGCCAGCAGCCCGGGGACAGGAAAAAACATTCAGTACTTC. It codes for CASSPGTGKNIQYF.

The chain uses TRBV4-1 and TRBJ2-7; the match to TRBD1 covers 8 bases. This CDR3 has 13 residues. The V gene end was trimmed by 3 bases and the J gene end by 7 bases; junction bases not matched to a gene: 5. Germline V gene sequence: CDR1 MGHRA, CDR2 YSYEKL. The CDR3 coding sequence is TGCGCCAGCAGCCATAACAGGGGGGAGGAGCAGTACTTC. It encodes CASSHNRGEEQYF.

The chain links TRBV5-1 to TRBJ2-7; either TRBD1 or TRBD2 may fit D (6 bases each). The germline gives CDR1 SGHRS, CDR2 YFSETQ. The germline V and J ends were trimmed by 3 bases and 2 bases, with 9 bases remaining between them. This CDR3 has 13 residues. This chain's CDR3 is CASSWGAAYEQYF. In DNA, the CDR3 is TGCGCCAGCAGCTGGGGGGCGGCCTACGAGCAGTACTTC.

V is TRBV5-8 and J is TRBJ2-7; weak D call: TRBD2 (5 bases). V shed 0 bases and J shed 2 bases, with 9 bases lying between them. CDR1 and CDR2 (germline): SGHTS, YDEGEE. The CDR3 covers 14 residues. CDR3 sequence: CASSLAGITYEQYF. CDR3 nucleotides: TGTGCCAGCAGCTTGGCGGGGATAACCTACGAGCAGTACTTC. Complete variable domain (other parts from reference TRBV5-8 and TRBJ2-7): EAGVTQSPTHLIKTRGQQATLRCSPISGHTSVYWYQQALGLGLQFLLWYDEGEERNRGNFPPRFSGRQFPNYSSELNVNALELEDSALYLCASSLAGITYEQYFGPGTRLTVT.

The sample holds a few counts of this clone. The chain combines TRBV5-1 with TRBJ1-1; D call uncertain. The CDR3 has 11 residues. Trimming cost V 2 bases and J 10 bases, with 9 bases left between them. Germline V gene data show CDR1 as SGHRS and CDR2 as YFSETQ. CDR3 in amino acids: CASSFRGRAFF. DNA of the CDR3: TGCGCCAGCAGCTTTCGTGGTCGAGCTTTCTTT.

As DNA, the CDR3 is TGTGCCAGCGGACTAGCGGGTTCGGGCGTAGATACGCAGTATTTT. Its translation: CASGLAGSGVDTQYF. This chain uses TRBV25-1 with TRBJ2-3; the match to TRBD2 covers 11 bases. The germline V gene encodes CDR1 MGHDK and CDR2 SYGVNS. After removal of 8 bases from V and 5 bases from J, the junction contained 9 bases not matched to a gene. The CDR3 loop spans 15 amino acids.

This clone was seen only once. DNA for the CDR3: TGTGCCAGCACCACTTTCGACGTGGATACGCAGTATTTT. It is translated as CASTTFDVDTQYF. The rearrangement links TRBV7-9 to TRBJ2-3; no definite D call. CDR1 and CDR2 (germline): SEHNR, FQNEAQ (reference sequence). The CDR3 runs to 13 residues. Between the trimmed V and J ends, which lost 7 bases and 6 bases, there was a span of 14 bases.

V and J are TRBV7-9 and TRBJ2-3; D may be TRBD1 (5 bases). Trimming removed 2 bases from V and 5 bases from J, with 14 bases in between. This CDR3 comprises 15 residues. Germline CDR1 is SEHNR and CDR2 is FQNEAQ (reference sequence). The CDR3 bases are TGTGCCAGCAGCTTAAATGGGGCCGACGGAGATACGCAGTATTTT. Protein product: CASSLNGADGDTQYF.

This clone was observed a single time. The V and J genes are TRBV5-6 and TRBJ2-3; D remains unclear. The V end lost 5 bases, the J end lost 4 bases, and 20 bases lay between the germline ends. The germline V gene has CDR1 SGHDT and CDR2 YYEEEE. The CDR3 spans 16 residues. The CDR3 here is CASSRVTGFWPDTQYF. DNA of the CDR3: TGTGCCAGCAGTCGGGTCACGGGTTTCTGGCCAGATACGCAGTATTTT.